This T cell receptor beta chain was observed in a study of blood T cell repertoires in COVID-19. The overall study: Samples taken during acute and convalescent COVID-19 were collected in the United States, Italy and Spain.

V lost 5 bases, J lost 6 bases, and 7 bases stayed unmatched. The CDR3 spans 15 residues. Germline-derived CDR1 and CDR2 are MNHEY and SVGAGI. Sequencing used immunoSEQ multiplex PCR; TCRdb keeps in-frame clones, though not all of them. The table lists roughly 80,000 clones, around 86% of them singletons. Material: peripheral blood. This TCR derives from a woman aged 55-69 years with acute or convalescent COVID-19. This chain uses TRBV6-5 with TRBJ1-6; TRBD1 aligns across 7 bases. The CDR3 region has the DNA TGTGCCAGCAGTATGCTCAGGGGGACTAATTCACCCCTCCACTTT. Its protein product is CASSMLRGTNSPLHF.